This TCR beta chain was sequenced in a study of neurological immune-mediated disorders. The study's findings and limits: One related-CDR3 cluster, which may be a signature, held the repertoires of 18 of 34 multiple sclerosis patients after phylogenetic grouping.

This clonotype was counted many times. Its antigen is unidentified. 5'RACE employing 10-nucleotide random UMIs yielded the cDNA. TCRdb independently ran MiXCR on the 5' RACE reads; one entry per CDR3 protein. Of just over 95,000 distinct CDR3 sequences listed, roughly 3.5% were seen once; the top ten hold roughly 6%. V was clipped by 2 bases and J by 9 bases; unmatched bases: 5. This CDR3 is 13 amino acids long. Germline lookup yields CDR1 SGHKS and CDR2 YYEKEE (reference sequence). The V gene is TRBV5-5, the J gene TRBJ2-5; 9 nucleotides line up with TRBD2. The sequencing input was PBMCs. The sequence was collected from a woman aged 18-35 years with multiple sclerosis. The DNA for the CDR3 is TGTGCCAGCAGCTTCAGCGGGGGGCCCTCCCAGTACTTC. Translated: CASSFSGGPSQYF.